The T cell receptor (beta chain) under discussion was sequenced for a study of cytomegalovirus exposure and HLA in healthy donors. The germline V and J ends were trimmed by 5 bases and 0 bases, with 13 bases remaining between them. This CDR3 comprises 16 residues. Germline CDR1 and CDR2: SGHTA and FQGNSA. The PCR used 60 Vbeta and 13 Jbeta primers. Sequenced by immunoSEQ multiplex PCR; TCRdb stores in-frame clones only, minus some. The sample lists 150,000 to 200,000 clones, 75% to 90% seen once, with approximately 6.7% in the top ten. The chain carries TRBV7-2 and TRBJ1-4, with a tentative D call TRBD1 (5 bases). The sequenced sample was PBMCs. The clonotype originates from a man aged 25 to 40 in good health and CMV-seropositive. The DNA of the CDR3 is TGTGCCAGCAGCACGGACGACAGTGCAACTAATGAAAAACTGTTTTTT. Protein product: CASSTDDSATNEKLFF.